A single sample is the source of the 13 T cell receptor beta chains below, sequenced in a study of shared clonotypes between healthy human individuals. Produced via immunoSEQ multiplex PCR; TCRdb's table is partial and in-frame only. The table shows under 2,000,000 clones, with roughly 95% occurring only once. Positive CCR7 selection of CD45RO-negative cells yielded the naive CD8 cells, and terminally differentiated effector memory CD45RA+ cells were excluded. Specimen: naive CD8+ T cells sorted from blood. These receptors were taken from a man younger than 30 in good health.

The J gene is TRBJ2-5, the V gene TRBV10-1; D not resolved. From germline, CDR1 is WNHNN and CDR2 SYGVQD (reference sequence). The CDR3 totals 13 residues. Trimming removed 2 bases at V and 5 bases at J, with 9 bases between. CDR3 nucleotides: TGCGCCAGCAGTGAGGTTATCCGGGAGACCCAGTACTTC. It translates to CASSEVIRETQYF.

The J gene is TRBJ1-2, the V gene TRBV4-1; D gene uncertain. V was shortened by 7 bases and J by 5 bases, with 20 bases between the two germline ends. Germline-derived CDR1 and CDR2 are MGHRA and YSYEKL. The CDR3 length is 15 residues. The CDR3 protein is CASTDSDRRLYGYTF. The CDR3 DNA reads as TGCGCCAGCACCGACTCAGACCGGCGCCTTTATGGCTACACCTTC.

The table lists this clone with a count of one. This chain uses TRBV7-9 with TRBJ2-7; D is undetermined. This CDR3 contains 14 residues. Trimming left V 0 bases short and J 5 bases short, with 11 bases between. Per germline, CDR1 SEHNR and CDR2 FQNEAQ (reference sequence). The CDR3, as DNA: TGTGCCAGCAGCTTAGCGCTGGCCCCCCACGAGCAGTACTTC. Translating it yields CASSLALAPHEQYF.

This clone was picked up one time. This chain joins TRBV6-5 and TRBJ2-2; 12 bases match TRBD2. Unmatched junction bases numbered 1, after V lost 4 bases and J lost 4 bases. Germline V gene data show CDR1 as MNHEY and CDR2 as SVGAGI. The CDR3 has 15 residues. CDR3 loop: CASSWGLAGTGELFF. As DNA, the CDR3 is TGTGCCAGCAGTTGGGGACTAGCGGGCACCGGGGAGCTGTTTTTT.

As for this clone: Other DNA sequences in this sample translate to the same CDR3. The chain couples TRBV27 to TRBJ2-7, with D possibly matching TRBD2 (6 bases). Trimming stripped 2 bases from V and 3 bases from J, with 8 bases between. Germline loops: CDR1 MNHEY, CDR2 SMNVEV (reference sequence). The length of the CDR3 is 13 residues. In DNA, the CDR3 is TGTGCCAGCAGTTTAGCGGGGAACTACGAGCAGTACTTC. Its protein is CASSLAGNYEQYF.

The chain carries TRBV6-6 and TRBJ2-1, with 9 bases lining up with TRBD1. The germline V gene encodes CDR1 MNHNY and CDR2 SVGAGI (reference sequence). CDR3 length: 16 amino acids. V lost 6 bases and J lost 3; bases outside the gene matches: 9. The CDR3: CASSYIPGQGYNEQFF. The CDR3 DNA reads TGTGCCAGCAGCTACATACCGGGACAGGGCTACAATGAGCAGTTCTTC.

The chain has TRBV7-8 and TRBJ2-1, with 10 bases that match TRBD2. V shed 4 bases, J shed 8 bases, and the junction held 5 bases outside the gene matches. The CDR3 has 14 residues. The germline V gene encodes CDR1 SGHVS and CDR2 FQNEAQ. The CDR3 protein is CASSWSGGADEQFF. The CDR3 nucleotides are TGTGCCAGCAGCTGGAGCGGGGGGGCGGATGAGCAGTTCTTC. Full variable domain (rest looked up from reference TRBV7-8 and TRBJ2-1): GAGVSQSPRYKVAKRGQDVALRCDPISGHVSLFWYQQALGQGPEFLTYFQNEAQLDKSGLPSDRFFAERPEGSVSTLKIQRTQQEDSAVYLCASSWSGGADEQFFGPGTRLTVL.

The CDR3 bases are TGTGCCACCAGCGGGCGGGACAGGGGACTTGGCGAAAAACTGTTTTTT. Its translation is CATSGRDRGLGEKLFF. The V gene is TRBV15, the J gene TRBJ1-4; 10 positions match TRBD1. Trimming cost V 5 bases and J 8 bases; bases outside gene matches: 11. CDR1 and CDR2 from the germline V gene are LNHNV and YYDKDF (reference sequence). The CDR3 totals 16 residues. The full variable domain, its missing parts supplied by reference TRBV15 and TRBJ1-4, is DAMVIQNPRYQVTQFGKPVTLSCSQTLNHNVMYWYQQKSSQAPKLLFHYYDKDFNNEADTPDNFQSRRPNTSFCFLDIRSPGLGDTAMYLCATSGRDRGLGEKLFFGSGTQLSVL.

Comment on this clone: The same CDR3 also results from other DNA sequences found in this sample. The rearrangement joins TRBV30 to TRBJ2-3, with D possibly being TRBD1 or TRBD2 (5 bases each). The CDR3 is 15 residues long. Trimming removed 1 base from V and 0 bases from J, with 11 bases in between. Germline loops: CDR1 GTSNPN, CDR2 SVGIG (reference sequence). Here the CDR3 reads CAWSGGGASTDTQYF. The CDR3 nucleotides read TGTGCCTGGAGTGGTGGGGGAGCTAGCACAGATACGCAGTATTTT.

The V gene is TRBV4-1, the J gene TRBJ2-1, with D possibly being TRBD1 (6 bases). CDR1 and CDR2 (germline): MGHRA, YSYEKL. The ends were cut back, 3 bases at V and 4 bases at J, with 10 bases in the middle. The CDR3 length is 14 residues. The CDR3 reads CASSQNDRYNEQFF. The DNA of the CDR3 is TGCGCCAGCAGCCAGAATGACAGGTACAATGAGCAGTTCTTC.

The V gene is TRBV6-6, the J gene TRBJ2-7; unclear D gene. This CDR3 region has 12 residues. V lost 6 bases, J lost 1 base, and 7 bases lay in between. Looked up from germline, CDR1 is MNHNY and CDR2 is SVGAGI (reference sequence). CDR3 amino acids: CASRTQSYEQYF. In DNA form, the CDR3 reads TGTGCCAGCAGAACCCAATCCTACGAGCAGTACTTC.

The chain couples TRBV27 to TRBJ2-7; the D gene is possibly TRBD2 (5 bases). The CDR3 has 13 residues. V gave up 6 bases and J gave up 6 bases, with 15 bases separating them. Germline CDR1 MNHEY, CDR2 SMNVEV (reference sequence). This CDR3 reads CASSLSGFSEQYF. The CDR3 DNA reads TGTGCCAGCAGCCTTTCGGGGTTCAGCGAGCAGTACTTC.

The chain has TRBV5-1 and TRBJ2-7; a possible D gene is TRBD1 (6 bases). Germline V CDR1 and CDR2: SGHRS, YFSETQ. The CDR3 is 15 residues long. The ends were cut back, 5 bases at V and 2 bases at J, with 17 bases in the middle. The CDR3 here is CASSPFDRPTYEQYF. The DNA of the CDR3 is TGCGCCAGCAGTCCCTTTGACAGGCCGACCTACGAGCAGTACTTC.